The 23 T cell receptor beta chains presented below share a single source sample, sequenced in a study of blood T cell repertoires in COVID-19. Here immunoSEQ multiplex PCR was the method, and the copy in TCRdb shows in-frame clones only, minus some. The table has about 290,000 clones, around nine tenths seen once. Sequencing was carried out using peripheral blood. The receptors shown here come from a woman aged 30 to 39 with COVID-19, enrolled during active disease.

V gene TRBV11-2 combines with J gene TRBJ1-1; D uncertain. The CDR3 is made up of 14 amino acids. Trimming removed 1 base from V and 6 bases from J, with 12 bases in between. The germline V gene encodes CDR1 SGHAT and CDR2 FQNNGV. The CDR3 region is CASSLGVSAPEAFF. CDR3 DNA sequence: TGTGCCAGCAGCTTAGGTGTGAGCGCCCCTGAAGCTTTCTTT.

The chain links TRBV6-5 to TRBJ1-2, with 11 bases fitting TRBD1. CDR1 is MNHEY and CDR2 is SVGAGI in the germline V gene. There are 14 residues in the CDR3. The V and J ends lost 5 bases and 4 bases, in that order; junction bases with no gene match: 3. DNA of the CDR3: TGTGCCAGCAGTCCCGGGACAGGGGGCTATGGCTACACCTTC. Encoded protein: CASSPGTGGYGYTF.

V and J are TRBV5-4 and TRBJ2-5; the match to TRBD1 covers 7 bases. The CDR3 has 19 residues. Germline trimming cut 3 bases from V and 0 bases from J; bases unmatched to any gene: 17. Germline assignment: CDR1 SGHNT and CDR2 YYREEE (reference sequence). Here the CDR3 reads CASSSRDSVVLVHQETQYF. Written as DNA, the CDR3 is TGTGCCAGCAGCTCAAGGGACAGCGTGGTGTTAGTCCACCAAGAGACCCAGTACTTC.

The chain uses TRBV10-1 and TRBJ2-1; the D is unclear. CDR3 length: 12 amino acids. Germline V gene data show CDR1 as WNHNN and CDR2 as SYGVQD (reference sequence). V was cut by 6 bases and J by 4 bases, with 7 bases left in between. DNA of the CDR3: TGCGCCAGCAGCCAGATATACAATGAGCAGTTCTTC. Translated: CASSQIYNEQFF.

The DNA of the CDR3 is TGTGCCAGCAGTGAACTTGGCAGTAACTATGGCTACACCTTC. Protein product: CASSELGSNYGYTF. V gene TRBV6-1 combines with J gene TRBJ1-2; D uncertain. Germline CDR1 is MNHNS and CDR2 is SASEGT. V lost 2 bases and J lost 1, with 8 bases in between. CDR3 size: 14 residues.

The chain has TRBV7-9 and TRBJ1-1; D unresolved. Germline values: CDR1 SEHNR, CDR2 FQNEAQ (reference sequence). CDR3 size: 13 residues. Trimming took 3 bases from V and 1 from J, leaving 6 bases between them. The CDR3 reads CASSFTANTEAFF. Written as DNA, the CDR3 is TGTGCCAGCAGCTTTACAGCGAACACTGAAGCTTTCTTT.

The chain employs TRBV7-9 and TRBJ1-2; unclear D gene. V lost 1 base and J 4 bases, leaving 16 bases between the germline ends. The CDR3 has 16 amino acids. Germline values: CDR1 SEHNR, CDR2 FQNEAQ (reference sequence). The CDR3 DNA reads as TGTGCCAGCAGCTTAGGGCGCGGCACCAACCTCTATGGCTACACCTTC. Residues: CASSLGRGTNLYGYTF.

V and J are TRBV29-1 and TRBJ1-6; 7 nucleotides line up with TRBD1. The CDR3 is 10 amino acids. The V gene's germline CDR1 is SQVTM and CDR2 ANQGSEA. Unmatched junction bases numbered 1, after V lost 8 bases and J lost 9 bases. This chain's CDR3 is CSRQGSPLHF. CDR3 coding DNA: TGCAGCAGACAGGGTTCACCCCTCCACTTT.

The CDR3 bases are TGTGCCAGCAGCACCCGACCCTCGTTAGCGGGTTCCTACGAGCAGTACTTC. Its translation: CASSTRPSLAGSYEQYF. This chain uses TRBV7-6 with TRBJ2-7, with 7 bases matching TRBD2. The junction had 14 bases not matched to a gene; V was cut back by 5 bases and J by 1 base. The germline CDR1 and CDR2 sequences are SGHVS and FNYEAQ. The CDR3 length is 17 residues.

This sequence joins TRBV5-1 and TRBJ1-1, with a tentative D call TRBD1 (6 bases). Trimming took off 1 base at V and 1 base at J, with 14 bases between the two ends. The CDR3 loop spans 16 amino acids. Germline-derived CDR1 and CDR2 are SGHRS and YFSETQ. CDR3 nucleotides: TGCGCCAGCAGCTTGACCATACAGGGCCCGAACACTGAAGCTTTCTTT. It yields the protein CASSLTIQGPNTEAFF.

V usage is TRBV19 and J usage is TRBJ1-1; D remains unclear. The CDR3 runs to 14 residues. The germline V gene has CDR1 LNHDA and CDR2 SQIVND (reference sequence). The V gene lost 3 bases and the J gene lost 1 base, with 9 bases spanning the gap. This chain's CDR3 is CASSIDGENTEAFF. The CDR3 nucleotides read TGTGCCAGTAGTATCGACGGGGAGAACACTGAAGCTTTCTTT.

The chain recombines TRBV21-1 with TRBJ1-6; no check of the table's D call, TRBD1, against the DNA was made. TRBV21-1 is marked as a pseudogene. CDR3 length: 22 residues. The CDR3 region is CASSKNAVQDRVTLLGNSPLHF. CDR3 DNA: TGTGCCAGCAGCAAGAATGCCGTCCAGGACAGGGTAACCCTATTGGGGAATTCACCCCTCCACTTT.

The V gene is TRBV7-6, the J gene TRBJ1-1, with a weak D call TRBD1 (6 bases). Germline V gene lookup returns CDR1 SGHVS and CDR2 FNYEAQ. This CDR3 is 17 amino acids long. V was shortened by 3 bases and J by 1 base, with 18 bases between the two germline ends. The CDR3 region is CASSLAGRGVGNTEAFF. In nucleotides, the CDR3 is TGTGCCAGCAGCTTGGCCGGGAGGGGGGTAGGGAACACTGAAGCTTTCTTT.

This clone was picked up one time. This sequence joins TRBV27 and TRBJ1-1; 9 nucleotides match TRBD1. Losses at the gene ends were 5 bases for V and 4 bases for J; bases not matched to a gene: 8. This CDR3 contains 15 residues. Germline V gene sequence: CDR1 MNHEY, CDR2 SMNVEV (reference sequence). CDR3 sequence (DNA): TGTGCCAGCAGTACCCCACAGGGGGCAGGCACTGAAGCTTTCTTT. Translated, it gives CASSTPQGAGTEAFF.

This chain uses TRBV19 with TRBJ1-2; tentatively, D is TRBD1 (5 bases). CDR1 is LNHDA and CDR2 is SQIVND in the germline V gene (reference sequence). The V and J ends lost 10 bases and 9 bases respectively, with 18 bases between them. CDR3 length equals 12 residues. The CDR3 spells CAIWDLSHSYTF. As DNA, the CDR3 is TGTGCCATCTGGGACTTGTCTCATAGCTACACCTTC.

The CDR3 protein is CASSNPQTRDRPFRYTF. CDR3 in DNA: TGTGCCAGCAGCAATCCTCAAACGAGGGACAGGCCTTTCCGCTACACCTTC. This chain uses TRBV21-1 with TRBJ1-2; TRBD1 reflects the table's D call only, with no check against the DNA. TRBV21-1 corresponds to a pseudogene. This CDR3 is 17 amino acids long.

V gene TRBV5-1 combines with J gene TRBJ1-5; TRBD1 agrees at 7 bases. Germline V gene data show CDR1 as SGHRS and CDR2 as YFSETQ. Trimming took 7 bases from V and 0 from J; bases not matched to a gene: 22. There are 20 residues in the CDR3. CDR3 sequence reads: CASGAIRSFGDRDSNQPQHF. CDR3 sequence (DNA): TGCGCCAGCGGCGCCATCAGGTCTTTTGGTGACAGGGATAGCAATCAGCCCCAGCATTTT. Full variable domain (rest looked up from reference TRBV5-1 and TRBJ1-5): KAGVTQTPRYLIKTRGQQVTLSCSPISGHRSVSWYQQTPGQGLQFLFEYFSETQRNKGNFPGRFSGRQFSNSRSEMNVSTLELGDSALYLCASGAIRSFGDRDSNQPQHFGDGTRLSIL.

V and J are TRBV5-1 and TRBJ2-7, with TRBD2 as a possible D gene (6 bases). The CDR3 has 11 amino acids. Trimming removed 3 bases at V and 7 bases at J, with 8 bases between. Germline lookup yields CDR1 SGHRS and CDR2 YFSETQ. The CDR3 here is CASSWSGEQYF. The CDR3 DNA reads TGCGCCAGCAGCTGGAGCGGGGAGCAGTACTTC.

This clone has a single count. This chain joins TRBV9 and TRBJ2-2; D is undetermined. The CDR3 sequence is 15 residues long. Germline lookup yields CDR1 SGDLS and CDR2 YYNGEE. The ends were cut back, 3 bases at V and 2 bases at J, with 11 bases in the middle. CDR3 nucleotides: TGTGCCAGCAGCGCAACAGATTCTAACACCGGGGAGCTGTTTTTT. Protein product: CASSATDSNTGELFF.

CDR3 sequence reads: CASSPGGFGNQPQHF. The CDR3 DNA follows: TGTGCCAGCAGTCCAGGGGGATTCGGCAATCAGCCCCAGCATTTT. The chain uses TRBV27 and TRBJ1-5; 7 bases match TRBD1. The V gene end was trimmed by 5 bases and the J gene end by 2 bases; junction bases not matched to a gene: 6. This CDR3 is built from 15 residues. From germline, CDR1 is MNHEY and CDR2 SMNVEV (reference sequence).

This clone appeared a few times. This chain connects TRBV29-1 to TRBJ2-2, with D possibly matching TRBD1 (6 bases). With 6 bases removed from V and 7 bases from J, the gap between germline ends came to 15 bases. CDR1 SQVTM and CDR2 ANQGSEA come from the germline V gene. The CDR3 is 13 amino acids. CDR3 protein: CSVPTGLGGELFF. The CDR3 DNA reads as TGCAGCGTCCCCACAGGGCTCGGCGGGGAGCTGTTTTTT.

J is TRBJ1-2 and V is TRBV5-1; possible D gene TRBD1, 6 bases. The V end was cut by 4 bases, the J end by 2 bases, with 12 bases between. CDR1 SGHRS and CDR2 YFSETQ come from the germline V gene. This CDR3 is 14 amino acids long. The CDR3 here is CASSLLDSNYGYTF. CDR3 DNA: TGCGCCAGCAGCCTATTGGACAGCAACTATGGCTACACCTTC.

V usage is TRBV11-2 and J usage is TRBJ1-1; D ambiguous. Germline CDR1 reads SGHAT; CDR2 reads FQNNGV. This CDR3 spans 11 amino acids. V was shortened by 1 base and J by 11 bases, with 8 bases between the two germline ends. CDR3 amino acids: CASSLGALAFF. Written as DNA, the CDR3 is TGTGCCAGCAGCTTAGGGGCCTTGGCTTTCTTT.